The text below deals with one TCR beta chain. Germline CDR1 and CDR2: SGHTA and FQGNSA. This CDR3 has 13 amino acids. The V end lost 7 bases, the J end lost 0 bases, and 10 bases lay between the germline ends. Repertoires were generated with immunoSEQ multiplex PCR, while TCRdb's copy carries only in-frame clones and drops some. The data show approximately 470,000 clones, with 80% to 90% seen just once and roughly 3.2% held by the top ten. The record originates from a study of blood T cell repertoires in COVID-19. In the study overall: The samples span acute and convalescent COVID-19 from the United States, Italy and Spain.

This receptor was taken from a human donor in a cohort sampled during active COVID-19. The sample was peripheral blood. The chain combines TRBV7-2 with TRBJ2-7, with D possibly matching TRBD1 (5 bases). As DNA, the CDR3 is TGTGCCAGCACTCCAGGGATCTCCTACGAGCAGTACTTC. Protein: CASTPGISYEQYF. The variable domain in full, completed from reference TRBV7-2 and TRBJ2-7, reads GAGVSQSPSNKVTEKGKDVELRCDPISGHTALYWYRQSLGQGLEFLIYFQGNSAPDKSGLPSDRFSAERTGGSVSTLTIQRTQQEDSAVYLCASTPGISYEQYFGPGTRLTVT.